This T cell receptor (beta chain) was identified in a study of blood T cell repertoires in COVID-19. Study background: Material from acute and convalescent COVID-19 was sourced from the United States, Italy and Spain.

Per the original methods: Nucleated cell number was recorded as an estimate derived from reference gene primer amplification. Sequenced by immunoSEQ multiplex PCR; TCRdb stores in-frame clones only, minus some. The V and J calls and clone size are taken from that table; D and trimming were inferred from the DNA. The data show about 210,000 clones, around four fifths seen once. The sample holds a few counts of this clone. The Seattle patients, enrolled during active infection, were followed longitudinally. CDR3 length: 14 amino acids. Germline-derived CDR1 and CDR2 are LNHDA and SQIVND (reference sequence). V lost 9 bases, J lost 1 base, and 6 bases stayed unmatched.

This receptor was obtained from a woman of 80 years or more with COVID-19, enrolled during active disease. The chain combines TRBV19 with TRBJ2-7, with 10 bases aligning to TRBD1. Sequencing was carried out using peripheral blood. This CDR3 is CASRGTGASYEQYF. In DNA, the CDR3 is TGTGCCAGCCGAGGGACAGGGGCATCCTACGAGCAGTACTTC.